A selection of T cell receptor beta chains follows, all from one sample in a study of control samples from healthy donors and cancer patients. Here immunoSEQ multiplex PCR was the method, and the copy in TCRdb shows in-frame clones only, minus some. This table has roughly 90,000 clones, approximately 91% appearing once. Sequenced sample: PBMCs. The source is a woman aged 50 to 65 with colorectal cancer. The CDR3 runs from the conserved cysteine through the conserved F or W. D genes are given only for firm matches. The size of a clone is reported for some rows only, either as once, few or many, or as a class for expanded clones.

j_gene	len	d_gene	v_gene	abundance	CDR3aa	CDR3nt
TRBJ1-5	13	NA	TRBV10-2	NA	CASSEDGVQPQHF	TGCGCCAGCAGTGAAGACGGGGTTCAGCCCCAGCATTTT
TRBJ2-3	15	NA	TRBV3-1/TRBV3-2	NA	CASSQRGSNTDTQYF	TGTGCCAGCAGCCAAAGGGGGTCAAACACAGATACGCAGTATTTT
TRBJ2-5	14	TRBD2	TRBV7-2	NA	CASSRLAGAETQYF	TGTGCCAGCAGTAGGCTAGCGGGGGCGGAGACCCAGTACTTC
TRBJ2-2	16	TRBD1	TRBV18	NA	CASSPRDRGTPGELFF	TGTGCCAGCTCACCGCGGGACAGGGGGACTCCCGGGGAGCTGTTTTTT
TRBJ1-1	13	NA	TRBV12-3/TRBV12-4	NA	CASSPRTDTEAFF	TGTGCCAGCAGTCCCAGGACGGACACTGAAGCTTTCTTT
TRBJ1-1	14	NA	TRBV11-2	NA	CASREGTLNTEAFF	TGTGCCAGCAGGGAGGGAACTCTGAACACTGAAGCTTTCTTT
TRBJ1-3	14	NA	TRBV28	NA	CASITGSSGNTIYF	TGTGCCAGCATCACAGGGAGCTCTGGAAACACCATATATTTT
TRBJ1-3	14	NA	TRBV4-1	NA	CASSQTGAGNTIYF	TGCGCCAGCAGCCAAACGGGGGCTGGAAACACCATATATTTT
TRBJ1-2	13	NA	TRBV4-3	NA	CASSLQEFYGYTF	TGCGCCAGCAGCCTTCAGGAATTCTATGGCTACACCTTC
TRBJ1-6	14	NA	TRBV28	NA	CASSPQAGSSPLHF	TGTGCCAGCAGTCCGCAGGCAGGGTCTTCACCCCTCCACTTT
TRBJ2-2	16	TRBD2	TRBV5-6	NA	CASSFTGGAQTGELFF	TGTGCCAGCAGCTTTACCGGGGGGGCGCAGACCGGGGAGCTGTTTTTT
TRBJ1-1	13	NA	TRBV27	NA	CASSLSPQIGAFF	TGTGCCAGCAGTTTATCCCCCCAAATAGGGGCTTTCTTT
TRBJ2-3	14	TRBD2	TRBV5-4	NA	CASSLAGSADTQYF	TGTGCCAGCAGCCTAGCGGGGTCAGCAGATACGCAGTATTTT
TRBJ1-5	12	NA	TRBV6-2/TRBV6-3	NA	CASSDPNQPQHF	TGTGCCAGCAGTGACCCGAATCAGCCCCAGCATTTT
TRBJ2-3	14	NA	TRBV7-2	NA	CASSSRTSTDTQYF	TGTGCCAGCAGCTCTCGGACTAGCACAGATACGCAGTATTTT
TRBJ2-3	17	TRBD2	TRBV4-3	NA	CASSQHVPSGGADTQYF	TGCGCCAGCAGCCAGCATGTTCCTAGCGGGGGGGCAGATACGCAGTATTTT
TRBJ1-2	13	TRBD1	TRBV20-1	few	CSASVSGGYGYTF	TGCAGTGCTAGTGTTTCAGGGGGATATGGCTACACCTTC
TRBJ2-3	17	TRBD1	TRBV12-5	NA	CASGLDPGQAYTDTQYF	TGTGCTAGTGGTTTAGATCCGGGACAGGCCTACACAGATACGCAGTATTTT
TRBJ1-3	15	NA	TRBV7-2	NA	CASSWDITSGNTIYF	TGTGCCAGCAGCTGGGACATCACCTCTGGAAACACCATATATTTT
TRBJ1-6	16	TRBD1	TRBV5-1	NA	CASSFSPGQGDSPLHF	TGCGCCAGCAGCTTCTCGCCGGGACAGGGGGACTCACCCCTCCACTTT
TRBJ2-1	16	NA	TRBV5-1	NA	CASSLAQGGSYNEQFF	TGCGCCAGCAGCTTGGCCCAGGGGGGCTCCTACAATGAGCAGTTCTTC
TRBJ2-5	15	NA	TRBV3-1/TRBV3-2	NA	CASRTTGGGRETQYF	TGTGCCAGCAGGACGACAGGTGGGGGGCGAGAGACCCAGTACTTC
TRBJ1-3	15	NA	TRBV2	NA	CASSEGQGLGNTIYF	TGTGCCAGCAGTGAAGGGCAGGGTCTAGGAAACACCATATATTTT
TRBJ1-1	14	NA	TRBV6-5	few	CASSSGSGNTEAFF	TGTGCCAGCAGTTCGGGCAGCGGAAACACTGAAGCTTTCTTT
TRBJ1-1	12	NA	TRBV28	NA	CASSLQGTQAFF	TGTGCCAGCAGTTTACAGGGGACCCAAGCTTTCTTT
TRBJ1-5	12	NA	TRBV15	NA	CATSRDLQPQHF	TGTGCCACCAGCAGAGATTTGCAGCCCCAGCATTTT
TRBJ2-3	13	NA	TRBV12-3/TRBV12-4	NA	CASSLTDTNTQYF	TGTGCCAGCAGTTTGACAGATACAAATACGCAGTATTTT
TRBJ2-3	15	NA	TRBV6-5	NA	CASRSLSGATDTQYF	TGTGCCAGCAGAAGTCTGTCGGGGGCCACAGATACGCAGTATTTT
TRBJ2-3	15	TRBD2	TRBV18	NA	CASSPGQTSGATQYF	TGTGCCAGCTCACCAGGACAGACTAGCGGGGCTACGCAGTATTTT
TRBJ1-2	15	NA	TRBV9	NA	CASSPHLSDSYGYTF	TGTGCCAGCAGCCCACACCTCAGTGACAGCTATGGCTACACCTTC
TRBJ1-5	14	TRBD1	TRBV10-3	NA	CAIGTGGVNQPQHF	TGTGCCATCGGCACAGGGGGTGTCAATCAGCCCCAGCATTTT
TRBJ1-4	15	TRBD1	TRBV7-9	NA	CASSRDSPTNEKLFF	TGTGCCAGCAGCCGGGACAGCCCAACTAATGAAAAACTGTTTTTT
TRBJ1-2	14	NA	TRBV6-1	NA	CASSEFRPQGGYTF	TGTGCCAGCAGTGAATTTAGGCCCCAAGGTGGCTACACCTTC
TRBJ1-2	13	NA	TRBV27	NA	CASSATRNYGYTF	TGTGCCAGCAGTGCAACAAGGAACTATGGCTACACCTTC
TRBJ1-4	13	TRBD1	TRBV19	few	CASHRTGVEKLFF	TGTGCCAGCCATCGGACAGGGGTTGAAAAACTGTTTTTT
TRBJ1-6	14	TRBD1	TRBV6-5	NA	CASADRVENSPLHF	TGTGCCAGCGCGGACAGGGTTGAGAATTCACCCCTCCACTTT
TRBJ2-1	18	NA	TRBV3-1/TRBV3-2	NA	CASSQDYRVTSSYNEQFF	TGTGCCAGCAGCCAAGACTACAGGGTCACGAGCTCCTACAATGAGCAGTTCTTC
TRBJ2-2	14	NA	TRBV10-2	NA	CASIDRANTGELFF	TGCGCCAGCATAGATAGGGCGAACACCGGGGAGCTGTTTTTT
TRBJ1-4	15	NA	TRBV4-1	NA	CASSATGLGGEKLFF	TGCGCCAGCAGTGCTACAGGGTTGGGTGGCGAAAAACTGTTTTTT
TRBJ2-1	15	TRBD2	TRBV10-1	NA	CASSELRGGLNEQFF	TGCGCCAGCAGTGAGTTGCGGGGGGGCCTCAATGAGCAGTTCTTC
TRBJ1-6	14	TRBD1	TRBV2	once	CASSGTGPLWTLHF	TGTGCCAGCAGCGGGACAGGCCCCTTGTGGACCCTCCACTTT
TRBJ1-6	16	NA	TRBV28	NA	CASSSTFDRSYSPLHF	TGTGCCAGCAGCTCAACCTTCGACAGGAGTTATTCACCCCTCCACTTT
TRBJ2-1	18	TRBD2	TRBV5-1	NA	CASSQGRLAGGSWDEQFF	TGCGCCAGCAGCCAGGGTAGACTAGCGGGGGGCTCCTGGGATGAGCAGTTCTTC
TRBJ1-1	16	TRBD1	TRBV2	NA	CASSGPGTGENTEAFF	TGTGCCAGCAGTGGTCCCGGGACAGGGGAGAACACTGAAGCTTTCTTT
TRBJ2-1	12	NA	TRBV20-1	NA	CSASKVGDEQFF	TGCAGTGCTAGTAAAGTTGGGGATGAGCAGTTCTTC
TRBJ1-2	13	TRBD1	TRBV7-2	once	CASSSPGQGGYTF	TGTGCCAGCAGCTCACCGGGACAGGGGGGCTACACCTTC
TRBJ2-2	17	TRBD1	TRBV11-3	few	CASSFGEGTANTGELFF	TGTGCCAGCAGCTTTGGCGAGGGGACAGCGAACACCGGGGAGCTGTTTTTT
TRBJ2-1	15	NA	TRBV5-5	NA	CASRTGQSSYNEQFF	TGTGCCAGCAGGACCGGGCAGAGCTCCTACAATGAGCAGTTCTTC
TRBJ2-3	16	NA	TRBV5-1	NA	CASSTGLTTSTDTQYF	TGCGCCAGCAGCACCGGACTGACTACTAGCACAGATACGCAGTATTTT
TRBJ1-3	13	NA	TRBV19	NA	CASKEDPGNTIYF	TGTGCCAGTAAGGAGGATCCTGGAAACACCATATATTTT
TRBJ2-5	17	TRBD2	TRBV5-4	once	CASSPAPGSGGSETQYF	TGTGCCAGCAGCCCGGCCCCGGGGAGCGGGGGGTCTGAGACCCAGTACTTC
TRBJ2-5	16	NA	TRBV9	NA	CASSVDLGGGSETQYF	TGTGCCAGCAGCGTAGATCTTGGGGGGGGCTCTGAGACCCAGTACTTC